The 17 T cell receptor beta chains below come from one sample, sequenced in a study of breast tumors, draining lymph nodes, adjacent tissues (dated by TCRdb to 2016 to 2017). Library creation used multiplex PCR. The sequencer listed for this sample is Illumina HiSeq 2000. The public reads were reprocessed in TCRdb via fastp at Q25 and MiXCR, keeping in-frame beta chains. For every CDR3 protein sequence, its rows merge into one entry that carries the most common genes and DNA. The sample contains tens of thousands of distinct CDR3 sequences, under 50% of them found a single time. The ten largest clones capture 10% of the sample. Material: breast tumor tissue. The source is a female donor with breast cancer. Some clones in this sample may be carry-over from other donors' samples.

V is TRBV7-2 and J is TRBJ2-7; TRBD1 matches at 8 bases. The junction had 8 bases not matched to a gene; V was cut back by 5 bases and J by 5 bases. Looked up from germline, CDR1 is SGHTA and CDR2 is FQGNSA. The length of the CDR3 is 14 residues. The CDR3 nucleotides read TGTGCCAGCAGCCTGCTACAGGGGGACGACGAGCAGTACTTC. It translates to CASSLLQGDDEQYF.

The table lists this clonotype with a count of one. A much larger clone differs from this one at a single base, so this may be a read error. The CDR3 spells CASSPPSPTEAFF. CDR3 sequence (DNA): TGTGCCAGCAGCCCCCCGTCGCCCACTGAAGCTTTCTTT. The chain recombines TRBV7-3 with TRBJ1-1; D not resolved. This CDR3 contains 13 residues. CDR1 SGHTA and CDR2 FQGTGA come from the germline V gene. V dropped 5 bases and J dropped 4 bases, with 11 bases sitting between them.

Details on this clonotype: One end of the junction fails to match germline, which may point to a read error. This chain links TRBV4-3 with TRBJ1-2; D unresolved. Germline V gene lookup returns CDR1 LGHNA and CDR2 YSLEER. The length of the CDR3 is 12 residues. This chain's CDR3 is CASSQEDYGCTF. The CDR3 DNA sequence: TGCGCCAGCAGCCAAGAGGACTATGGCTGCACCTTC.

This clonotype showed up just a few times. The chain links TRBV6-5 to TRBJ2-5, with D maybe TRBD1 (6 bases). Trimming stripped 5 bases from V and 5 bases from J, with 24 bases between. The CDR3 runs to 17 residues. Germline loops: CDR1 MNHEY, CDR2 SVGAGI. The CDR3, as DNA: TGTGCCAGCAGTCACCGCCCCTCAGGGGTAACCGGGGAGACCCAGTACTTC. This encodes CASSHRPSGVTGETQYF.

This clonotype ranks as medium-sized. V is TRBV24-1 and J is TRBJ2-3; tentatively, D is TRBD1 or TRBD2 (5 bases each). From germline, CDR1 is KGHDR and CDR2 SFDVKD. There are 15 residues in the CDR3. The V and J ends lost 4 bases and 4 bases respectively, with 14 bases between them. CDR3 residues: CATSDGAYLSDTQYF. The CDR3 DNA reads as TGTGCCACCAGTGACGGGGCCTACCTATCAGATACGCAGTATTTT.

This clonotype was seen ten or more times. The chain employs TRBV18 and TRBJ2-7, with unresolved D. Trimming pared 0 bases from V and 3 bases from J, leaving 15 bases between. From germline, CDR1 is KGHSH and CDR2 LQKENI. This CDR3 region has 16 residues. CDR3 sequence reads: CASSPPGKRSIYEQYF. The CDR3 bases are TGTGCCAGCTCACCACCGGGGAAACGGAGCATCTACGAGCAGTACTTC. The whole variable domain, filled in from reference TRBV18 and TRBJ2-7, reads NAGVMQNPRHLVRRRGQEARLRCSPMKGHSHVYWYRQLPEEGLKFMVYLQKENIIDESGMPKERFSAEFPKEGPSILRIQQVVRGDSAAYFCASSPPGKRSIYEQYFGPGTRLTVT.

The chain employs TRBV27 and TRBJ2-1; 11 bases line up with TRBD2. V dropped 5 bases and J dropped 12; count of bases not matched to a gene: 18. CDR3 length: 17 residues. The germline CDR1 and CDR2 sequences are MNHEY and SMNVEV (reference sequence). The CDR3 reads CASSLTSSGGRARRQFF. The DNA of the CDR3 is TGTGCCAGCAGTCTAACTTCTAGCGGGGGGAGAGCTCGGCGGCAGTTCTTC.

This clonotype was found many times. This rearrangement joins TRBV20-1 to TRBJ2-4; the D gene is possibly TRBD1 (6 bases). Trimming pared 2 bases from V and 4 bases from J, leaving 15 bases between. The CDR3 sequence is 15 residues long. Germline V lookup: CDR1 DFQATT, CDR2 SNEGSKA (reference sequence). DNA of the CDR3: TGCAGTGCTAGACGACCACGAGGGGGTAAAAACATTCAGTACTTC. Translation: CSARRPRGGKNIQYF.

The chain links TRBV24-1 to TRBJ2-7; possible D gene TRBD2, 5 bases. CDR1 is KGHDR and CDR2 is SFDVKD in the germline V gene. CDR3 length: 13 amino acids. The ends were cut back, 3 bases at V and 2 bases at J, with 7 bases in the middle. The CDR3 sequence is CATSDGSPYEQYF. The CDR3 nucleotides read TGTGCCACCAGTGATGGGAGCCCCTACGAGCAGTACTTC.

This clonotype was recorded at least ten times. The rearrangement links TRBV11-2 to TRBJ1-2; D gene uncertain. The V end was cut by 0 bases, the J end by 7 bases, with 15 bases between. The length of the CDR3 is 15 residues. The germline V gene has CDR1 SGHAT and CDR2 FQNNGV. The CDR3 DNA reads TGTGCCAGCAGCTTAGATCTTGGACCCCTTTTTGGCTACACCTTC. It yields the protein CASSLDLGPLFGYTF.

To note about this clonotype: One base away lies a much larger clone, so this may be a sequencing read error. Since the CDR3 does not end with the conserved phenylalanine or tryptophan, this likely comes from a read error. This chain joins TRBV28 and TRBJ2-7; tentatively, D is TRBD1 (6 bases). CDR1 is MDHEN and CDR2 is SYDVKM in the germline V gene. V was shortened by 4 bases and J by 6 bases, with 22 bases between the two germline ends. CDR3 length: 16 amino acids. CDR3 sequence reads: CASSSPPRDTTAEQYL. The CDR3 DNA reads TGTGCCAGCAGTTCCCCTCCCCGGGACACGACGGCCGAGCAGTACCTC.

The sample holds one count of this clonotype. The limits of the CDR3 on the DNA are not certain, so only TCRdb's listed CDR3 is given. The chain combines TRBV9 with TRBJ2-2; the D call of TRBD1 is as the table states it, not checked on the DNA. In germline, CDR1 is SGDLS, CDR2 YYNGEE. The CDR3 extends over 21 residues, inclusive of both ends. The CDR3 loop is CASSVGQFNEQYFGPGGELFF.

This clonotype was seen more than once but under ten times. The chain combines TRBV19 with TRBJ2-7, with 8 bases that match TRBD2. Germline V CDR1 and CDR2: LNHDA, SQIVND (reference sequence). V gave up 5 bases and J gave up 6 bases; unmatched junction bases: 12. The CDR3 has 15 amino acids. The chain's CDR3 is CASSLVNSGIAEQYF. As DNA, the CDR3 is TGTGCCAGTAGTTTGGTTAATAGCGGGATTGCCGAGCAGTACTTC.

Many counts were recorded for this clonotype. This chain uses TRBV18 with TRBJ2-5; tentatively, D is TRBD2 (6 bases). Germline V gene sequence: CDR1 KGHSH, CDR2 LQKENI. Between the trimmed V and J ends, which lost 3 bases and 4 bases, there was a span of 12 bases. This CDR3 region has 14 residues. The CDR3 is CASSPTRGVETQYF. In DNA form, the CDR3 reads TGTGCCAGCTCACCGACTAGAGGGGTAGAGACCCAGTACTTC.

On this clonotype itself: At one of its ends the junction is not consistent with the germline gene, which may arise from a read error. The chain couples TRBV5-1 to TRBJ1-2; D is perhaps TRBD1 (5 bases). The CDR3 totals 14 residues. In germline, CDR1 is SGHRS, CDR2 YFSETQ. The CDR3 region has the DNA TGTGCCAGCAGCCATTGGGGCCAGGGAGATGGCTACACCTTC. It codes for CASSHWGQGDGYTF.

In its sample, this clonotype was seen many times. The CDR3 nucleotides read TGCGCCAGCAGTGGCGACGGTTTTTCAGGCTACACCTTC. This encodes CASSGDGFSGYTF. The genes are TRBV10-2 and TRBJ1-2; D gene ambiguous. This CDR3 spans 13 amino acids. CDR1 and CDR2 (germline): WSHSY, SAAADI. The V end lost 4 bases, the J end lost 8 bases, and 14 bases lay between the germline ends.

This clonotype has at least ten counts. V usage is TRBV20-1 and J usage is TRBJ2-3; D remains unclear. CDR3 length: 14 residues. CDR1 is DFQATT and CDR2 is SNEGSKA in the germline V gene (reference sequence). The germline V and J ends were trimmed by 3 bases and 1 base, with 11 bases remaining between them. The CDR3 protein is CSARFDSRTDTQYF. CDR3 nucleotides: TGCAGTGCTAGGTTCGACTCCCGCACAGATACGCAGTATTTT.